The 6 T cell receptor beta chains listed next were all sequenced from one sample in a study of Tregs in tolerant kidney transplant recipients. Profiling relied on immunoSEQ multiplex PCR, and the TCRdb table lists in-frame clones only, not all of them. The sample has 50,000 to 80,000 clones; under 98% are singletons. The sequencing here drew on Tregs from blood, taken before the transplant. Source of these receptors: a human donor who received a combined kidney and bone marrow transplant.

The V call is TRBV10-1, the J call TRBJ1-5; D unresolved. With 8 bases removed from V and 2 bases from J, the gap between germline ends came to 10 bases. Germline values: CDR1 WNHNN, CDR2 SYGVQD (reference sequence). The CDR3 has 13 residues. The CDR3 DNA reads TGCGCCAGCGATCGTACGGGCAATCAGCCCCAGCATTTT. Its protein product is CASDRTGNQPQHF.

The rearrangement links TRBV7-8 to TRBJ1-1, with a weak D call TRBD1 (6 bases). Germline assignment: CDR1 SGHVS and CDR2 FQNEAQ. Trimming pared 7 bases from V and 1 base from J, leaving 10 bases between. This CDR3 spans 13 amino acids. CDR3 residues: CASKLGGNTEAFF. In nucleotides, the CDR3 is TGTGCCAGCAAGCTAGGGGGGAACACTGAAGCTTTCTTT.

V usage is TRBV7-6 and J usage is TRBJ1-2, with D tentatively TRBD1 (5 bases). The length of the CDR3 is 13 residues. Germline CDR1 and CDR2: SGHVS and FNYEAQ. V was shortened by 5 bases and J by 6 bases, with 13 bases between the two germline ends. CDR3 loop: CASSPRGSDGYTF. In DNA, the CDR3 is TGTGCCAGCAGCCCTAGGGGCTCGGATGGCTACACCTTC.

The V and J genes are TRBV5-1 and TRBJ2-4; possibly TRBD1 for D (6 bases). The CDR3 has 18 amino acids. The ends were cut back, 0 bases at V and 2 bases at J, with 18 bases in the middle. Germline V gene sequence: CDR1 SGHRS, CDR2 YFSETQ. CDR3 loop: CASSLVSSQGRSKNIQYF. CDR3 coding DNA: TGCGCCAGCAGCTTGGTTTCTAGCCAGGGGCGCTCCAAAAACATTCAGTACTTC. Filled out from reference TRBV5-1 and TRBJ2-4, the complete variable domain reads KAGVTQTPRYLIKTRGQQVTLSCSPISGHRSVSWYQQTPGQGLQFLFEYFSETQRNKGNFPGRFSGRQFSNSRSEMNVSTLELGDSALYLCASSLVSSQGRSKNIQYFGAGTRLSVL.

The chain carries TRBV28 and TRBJ1-4; D might be TRBD1 (5 bases). This CDR3 spans 14 amino acids. V dropped 4 bases and J dropped 5 bases, with 11 bases sitting between them. CDR1 is MDHEN, CDR2 SYDVKM, per germline. DNA of the CDR3: TGTGCCAGCAGTTACACGGGGGGGAATGAAAAACTGTTTTTT. It translates to CASSYTGGNEKLFF.

This clone has only one observation. The chain employs TRBV7-9 and TRBJ1-6, with 9 bases fitting TRBD1. The CDR3 is 15 residues long. Germline V gives CDR1 SEHNR, CDR2 FQNEAQ (reference sequence). J was trimmed by 7 bases and V by 5 bases; bases with no gene match: 6. CDR3: CASSAQTGGNSPLHF. The CDR3 DNA reads TGTGCCAGCAGCGCGCAGACAGGGGGAAATTCACCCCTCCACTTT.